This T cell receptor beta chain comes out of a study of blood T cell repertoires in COVID-19. Trimming removed 5 bases at V and 2 bases at J, with 13 bases between. The CDR3 totals 14 residues. Germline CDR1 SGHAT, CDR2 FQDESV (reference sequence). The table came from immunoSEQ multiplex PCR; TCRdb's copy has only in-frame clones and leaves some out. The top ten hold approximately 4.5% of the sample, which has 80,000 to 100,000 clones, roughly 80% seen once. This clonotype was obtained from a man aged 55-75 years with acute or convalescent COVID-19. Sequences were obtained from peripheral blood. The V and J genes are TRBV11-1 and TRBJ2-7, with a tentative D call TRBD1 (5 bases). CDR3 coding DNA: TGTGCCAGCAGCGCACGACAGCCCCCCTACGAGCAGTACTTC. It is translated as CASSARQPPYEQYF.